The 23 T cell receptor beta chains reported below all come from one sample, sequenced in a study of cytomegalovirus exposure and HLA in healthy donors. The table came from immunoSEQ multiplex PCR; TCRdb's copy has only in-frame clones and leaves some out. Here the sample spans about 150,000 clones, roughly 90% being singletons. The sequenced sample was PBMCs. The receptors were gathered from a young man in good health and CMV-seropositive.

In this sample, this clone turned up a few times. This chain links TRBV2 with TRBJ2-2; 9 positions match TRBD2. Germline V gene lookup returns CDR1 SNHLY and CDR2 FYNNEI. V shed 6 bases and J 6 bases; nucleotides not matched to a gene: 5. The CDR3 is made up of 14 amino acids. DNA for the CDR3: TGTGCCAGCAGCGATAGCGGGAGCCCCGGGGAGCTGTTTTTT. It encodes CASSDSGSPGELFF.

The chain couples TRBV5-6 to TRBJ2-2; maybe TRBD1 (5 bases). The CDR3 loop spans 12 amino acids. Germline lookup yields CDR1 SGHDT and CDR2 YYEEEE. V was clipped by 3 bases and J by 7 bases, with 7 bases between them. DNA for the CDR3: TGTGCCAGCAGCTACCAGGGCGGGGAGCTGTTTTTT. Translation gives CASSYQGGELFF. Based on the CDR3 plus reference TRBV5-6 and TRBJ2-2, the full variable domain is DAGVTQSPTHLIKTRGQQVTLRCSPKSGHDTVSWYQQALGQGPQFIFQYYEEEERQRGNFPDRFSGHQFPNYSSELNVNALLLGDSALYLCASSYQGGELFFGEGSRLTVL.

This clone was seen at least ten times. The chain has TRBV4-3 and TRBJ2-2, with 7 bases identical to TRBD1. With 0 bases clipped from V and 8 bases from J, the junction kept 6 bases outside the gene matches. The CDR3 length is 15 residues. Germline lookup yields CDR1 LGHNA and CDR2 YSLEER. The CDR3 spells CASSQDRQGVGELFF. The CDR3 nucleotides read TGCGCCAGCAGCCAAGATAGGCAGGGGGTGGGGGAGCTGTTTTTT.

This clone came up once. V usage is TRBV29-1 and J usage is TRBJ1-2, with TRBD1 matching over 7 bases. The germline V gene encodes CDR1 SQVTM and CDR2 ANQGSEA. The CDR3 sequence is 14 residues long. Trimming at V came to 6 bases and at J to 6 bases, leaving 13 bases not matched to a gene. Here the CDR3 reads CSVDLGQERNGYTF. CDR3 sequence (DNA): TGCAGCGTCGATCTAGGACAGGAGAGAAATGGCTACACCTTC.

V usage is TRBV4-3 and J usage is TRBJ2-1; 8 bases match TRBD2. After removal of 8 bases from V and 7 bases from J, the junction contained 7 bases not matched to a gene. The CDR3 covers 13 residues. Germline V CDR1 and CDR2: LGHNA, YSLEER. CDR3 DNA sequence: TGCGCCAGCTCGGGGGGACTAGGGAATGAGCAGTTCTTC. This gives the protein CASSGGLGNEQFF.

This chain connects TRBV23-1 to TRBJ1-4; 7 bases match TRBD1. TRBV23-1 is an ORF, and what it does is uncertain. This CDR3 has 15 residues. J gave up 8 bases and V 4 bases, and 10 bases lay outside the gene matches. CDR3 bases: TGCGCCAGCAGTCTTAGACAGGGTCGAGACGAAAAACTGTTTTTT. Its protein product is CASSLRQGRDEKLFF.

The rearrangement links TRBV23-1 to TRBJ1-2, with 9 positions matching TRBD1. TRBV23-1 is identified as an open reading frame with a role that is uncertain. V trimming: 0 bases; J trimming: 8 bases; junction bases outside the gene matches: 7. This CDR3 region has 15 residues. The CDR3: CASSQSPHRGRGYTF. In DNA, the CDR3 is TGCGCCAGCAGTCAATCGCCCCACAGGGGGCGAGGCTACACCTTC.

The chain uses TRBV7-2 and TRBJ2-1; 10 bases are a match to TRBD1. The germline V gene has CDR1 SGHTA and CDR2 FQGNSA. The CDR3 loop spans 15 amino acids. J was trimmed by 3 bases and V by 5 bases; bases with no gene match: 4. CDR3 DNA: TGTGCCAGCAGCACCCGGGACAGGGGCTACAATGAGCAGTTCTTC. Translated: CASSTRDRGYNEQFF.

This chain links TRBV9 with TRBJ1-1; TRBD1 aligns across 9 bases. Germline V gene sequence: CDR1 SGDLS, CDR2 YYNGEE. CDR3 length equals 13 residues. The ends lost 4 bases at V and 3 bases at J; junction bases unmatched: 1. The CDR3 DNA reads TGTGCCAGCAGCACAGGGGGCCACACTGAAGCTTTCTTT. Translated, it gives CASSTGGHTEAFF.

The chain employs TRBV4-3 and TRBJ1-6; D is unresolved. CDR1 is LGHNA, CDR2 YSLEER, per germline. Between the trimmed V and J ends, which lost 3 bases and 13 bases, there was a span of 13 bases. CDR3 length: 13 amino acids. The CDR3 region is CASSQQPGRPLHF. Written as DNA, the CDR3 is TGCGCCAGCAGCCAGCAACCCGGGAGGCCCCTCCACTTT.

This chain links TRBV5-1 with TRBJ2-7; 9 nucleotides align to TRBD2. The CDR3 sequence is 15 residues long. Germline V gene sequence: CDR1 SGHRS, CDR2 YFSETQ. J lost 1 base, V lost 4 bases, and 6 bases had no gene match. CDR3 nucleotide sequence: TGCGCCAGCAGCCCTACTAGCGGGCTTTCCTACGAGCAGTACTTC. As protein: CASSPTSGLSYEQYF.

The rearrangement joins TRBV5-1 to TRBJ2-1; 7 bases map to TRBD2. V dropped 4 bases and J dropped 4; count of bases not matched to a gene: 8. In germline, CDR1 is SGHRS, CDR2 YFSETQ. There are 15 residues in the CDR3. The CDR3 protein is CASSPGLGTYNEQFF. The CDR3 nucleotides read TGCGCCAGCAGCCCCGGACTAGGAACATACAATGAGCAGTTCTTC. The full variable domain, completed using reference TRBV5-1 and TRBJ2-1, is KAGVTQTPRYLIKTRGQQVTLSCSPISGHRSVSWYQQTPGQGLQFLFEYFSETQRNKGNFPGRFSGRQFSNSRSEMNVSTLELGDSALYLCASSPGLGTYNEQFFGPGTRLTVL.

The chain uses TRBV25-1 and TRBJ1-3; D gene unclear. The V end lost 0 bases, the J end lost 0 bases, and 6 bases lay between the germline ends. Germline V gene sequence: CDR1 MGHDK, CDR2 SYGVNS. This CDR3 spans 15 amino acids. The CDR3 spells CASSEYGSSGNTIYF. The CDR3 nucleotides are TGTGCCAGCAGTGAATATGGGAGCTCTGGAAACACCATATATTTT.

This chain connects TRBV5-4 to TRBJ2-7; TRBD2 matches at 11 bases. CDR1 is SGHNT, CDR2 YYREEE, per germline (reference sequence). V was clipped by 4 bases and J by 0 bases; unmatched bases: 3. This CDR3 is 15 amino acids long. The CDR3 sequence: CASSRGTSGSYEQYF. CDR3 sequence (DNA): TGTGCCAGCAGCCGAGGGACTAGCGGCTCCTACGAGCAGTACTTC.

This clone was counted a few times. This specimen includes other DNA sequences encoding the same CDR3. The chain recombines TRBV5-1 with TRBJ2-5; 10 bases line up with TRBD2. Germline-derived CDR1 and CDR2 are SGHRS and YFSETQ. The CDR3 runs to 15 residues. With V trimmed by 3 bases and J by 1 base, 3 bases remained unmatched. In DNA, the CDR3 is TGCGCCAGCAGCTCAGGACTAGCGGCCCAAGAGACCCAGTACTTC. This sequence encodes CASSSGLAAQETQYF.

The V call is TRBV6-6, the J call TRBJ2-7; D might be TRBD1 (5 bases). Trimming removed 2 bases at V and 5 bases at J, with 16 bases between. The CDR3 is 15 residues long. Germline V gene lookup returns CDR1 MNHNY and CDR2 SVGAGI (reference sequence). CDR3 in DNA: TGTGCCAGCAGTTACGGCCAGGGTAATATCCACGAGCAGTACTTC. Translating gives CASSYGQGNIHEQYF.

The table lists this clone with a count of one. The CDR3 nucleotides read TGCGCCAGCAGCCCCGACAGGGTCCTGAACACTGAAGCTTTCTTT. It is translated as CASSPDRVLNTEAFF. The chain has TRBV4-3 and TRBJ1-1, with 7 bases identical to TRBD1. The germline V gene encodes CDR1 LGHNA and CDR2 YSLEER. V dropped 4 bases and J dropped 0; count of bases not matched to a gene: 5. The CDR3 length is 15 residues.

This chain connects TRBV7-2 to TRBJ2-3; TRBD2 agrees at 9 bases. This CDR3 region has 15 residues. V dropped 9 bases and J dropped 0; count of bases not matched to a gene: 7. Germline V gives CDR1 SGHTA, CDR2 FQGNSA. CDR3 sequence reads: CASRRGGTSTDTQYF. As DNA, the CDR3 is TGTGCCAGTCGGCGGGGGGGGACTAGCACAGATACGCAGTATTTT. Complete variable domain (other parts from reference TRBV7-2 and TRBJ2-3): GAGVSQSPSNKVTEKGKDVELRCDPISGHTALYWYRQSLGQGLEFLIYFQGNSAPDKSGLPSDRFSAERTGGSVSTLTIQRTQQEDSAVYLCASRRGGTSTDTQYFGPGTRLTVL.

CDR3 residues: CASSWTGGSTSDEQYF. As DNA, the CDR3 is TGTGCCAGCTCCTGGACAGGGGGCTCAACTTCGGACGAGCAGTACTTC. V and J are TRBV18 and TRBJ2-7, with 11 positions matching TRBD1. Germline trimming cut 6 bases from V and 5 bases from J; bases unmatched to any gene: 12. Germline V gene data show CDR1 as KGHSH and CDR2 as LQKENI. The CDR3 spans 16 residues.

This clone was detected once. The V gene is TRBV4-3, the J gene TRBJ2-3; 11 bases line up with TRBD2. Germline V lookup: CDR1 LGHNA, CDR2 YSLEER. With 3 bases clipped from V and 3 bases from J, the junction kept 17 bases outside the gene matches. This CDR3 comprises 20 residues. In nucleotides, the CDR3 is TGCGCCAGCAGCCAGACTTTAGCGGGAGGGCTCCTAACGAGAACAGATACGCAGTATTTT. It translates to CASSQTLAGGLLTRTDTQYF.

This chain uses TRBV11-2 with TRBJ2-7, with D tentatively TRBD1 (6 bases). V lost 5 bases to trimming and J lost 2 bases, with 13 bases between them. CDR1 is SGHAT and CDR2 is FQNNGV in the germline V gene. This CDR3 contains 14 residues. CDR3 nucleotide sequence: TGTGCCAGCAGCCTCCGGGACACCACCTACGAGCAGTACTTC. The encoded protein is CASSLRDTTYEQYF.

The chain combines TRBV30 with TRBJ2-7; TRBD1 matches at 7 bases. The CDR3 loop spans 13 amino acids. V gave up 2 bases and J gave up 0 bases; unmatched junction bases: 1. The germline CDR1 and CDR2 sequences are GTSNPN and SVGIG (reference sequence). CDR3 protein: CAWSTGDSYEQYF. The CDR3 DNA is TGTGCCTGGAGTACAGGGGACTCCTACGAGCAGTACTTC.

The chain joins TRBV7-2 to TRBJ2-7; the D gene is possibly TRBD2 (5 bases). The CDR3 contains 14 residues. The V gene's germline CDR1 is SGHTA and CDR2 FQGNSA. The germline V and J ends were trimmed by 1 base and 3 bases, with 10 bases remaining between them. In nucleotides, the CDR3 is TGTGCCAGCAGCTTAGGCCCCCGGGACTACGAGCAGTACTTC. Translating gives CASSLGPRDYEQYF.